Included here is one T cell receptor beta chain sequence, with context. Antigen: not known. A read error is possible here, since a much larger clone lies one base away. This entry is derived from a study of blood T cells in healthy people across ages. The total RNA that was extracted per sample amounted to at least 5 micrograms. The CDR3 consists of 17 residues. Germline V gene lookup returns CDR1 DFQATT and CDR2 SNEGSKA (reference sequence). The study's findings and limits: Estimates of diversity drawn from one million T cells were considered underestimates.

Using a J-beta primer mix together with a sample-barcoded 5' primer, a second PCR was run for roughly 7 to 11 cycles. TCRdb re-analysed the 5' RACE reads in MiXCR, keeping a single row per CDR3 protein. The repertoire holds some 1,500,000 distinct CDR3 sequences, with roughly 43% as singletons. The source of this sequence is a woman under 30 in good health. Sequenced material: blood. The chain couples TRBV20-1 to TRBJ2-1; D might be TRBD2 (5 bases). The CDR3 reads CNASGLALSYSYNEQFF. The CDR3 nucleotides read TGCAATGCTAGTGGGCTAGCCTTATCTTACTCCTACAATGAGCAGTTCTTC.